The clone carrying this TCR beta chain came up a few times. The data were taken from a study of prognosis after radiotherapy for stage I lung cancer. In the study overall: Whereas twelve patients had adenocarcinoma, squamous cell carcinoma was the tumor in several.

V was pared by 7 bases and J by 5 bases, with 6 bases of the junction left unmatched. Germline V gene sequence: CDR1 SGHNT, CDR2 YYREEE (reference sequence). This CDR3 has 14 amino acids. Amplification of TCR beta CDR3 from genomic DNA used two-round multiplex PCR. Round one of PCR was performed, and it used primers specific to each TRBV and TRBJ gene. TCRdb used MiXCR to reprocess the multiplex PCR reads, holding one entry per CDR3 protein. The data show almost 40,000 distinct CDR3 sequences, with less than 25% seen just once and less than 30% held by the top ten. The specimen was PBMCs, collected before or after stereotactic body radiation therapy (not recorded which). The clonotype was recovered from a donor over 45 with non-small cell lung cancer. The chain joins TRBV5-4 to TRBJ1-4; TRBD1 agrees at 9 bases. CDR3 bases: TGTGCCAGCTCCAGGACAGGGGAGAATGAAAAACTGTTTTTT. It codes for CASSRTGENEKLFF. Complete variable domain (other parts from reference TRBV5-4 and TRBJ1-4): ETGVTQSPTHLIKTRGQQVTLRCSSQSGHNTVSWYQQALGQGPQFIFQYYREEENGRGNFPPRFSGLQFPNYSSELNVNALELDDSALYLCASSRTGENEKLFFGSGTQLSVL.